The 31 T cell receptor beta chains presented below share a single source sample, sequenced in a study of shared clonotypes between healthy human individuals (dated by TCRdb to 2019 to 2021). The library came from the immunoSEQ multiplex PCR assay. TCRdb provides this immuneACCESS table in a form limited to in-frame rearrangements. Some clones are lacking; in checked studies, under half of them reflect an unresolved V gene, and why the rest are absent is not known. Present in this sample are under 1,100,000 clones, around 75% of which were seen just once. The ten largest account for approximately 1.5% of the sample. The sequencing sample was made of memory CD4+ T cells sorted from blood. The meaning of the sample's cell subset or site label: CD45RA-negative fraction. These receptors originate from a man aged 18-30 years in good health.

The DNA for the CDR3 is TGTGCCAGCAGCCTAATAGACAGGGGTGCATCTGAAGCTTTCTTT. Translation: CASSLIDRGASEAFF. The rearrangement links TRBV28 to TRBJ1-1; TRBD1 matches 8 bases. This CDR3 spans 15 amino acids. The junction had 12 bases not matched to a gene; V was cut back by 6 bases and J by 6 bases. Germline V CDR1 and CDR2: MDHEN, SYDVKM.

The chain joins TRBV7-6 to TRBJ2-1, with a weak D call TRBD2 (6 bases). Between the trimmed V and J ends, which lost 1 base and 6 bases, there was a span of 10 bases. Germline V gene data show CDR1 as SGHVS and CDR2 as FNYEAQ. The CDR3 is made up of 14 amino acids. The CDR3 DNA is TGTGCCAGCAGCTTAGTGGGGGGAGCCAATGAGCAGTTCTTC. It yields the protein CASSLVGGANEQFF.

The CDR3 sequence: CASSPDVNYGYTF. The CDR3 coding sequence is TGTGCCAGCAGCCCCGACGTAAACTATGGCTACACCTTC. V gene TRBV9 combines with J gene TRBJ1-2; D is unclear. The germline V gene has CDR1 SGDLS and CDR2 YYNGEE. V was trimmed by 4 bases and J by 2 bases, leaving 9 bases between them. The CDR3 has 13 residues.

The chain recombines TRBV28 with TRBJ2-4, with TRBD2 matching over 12 bases. V lost 7 bases, J lost 8 bases, and 12 bases stayed unmatched. CDR1 is MDHEN and CDR2 is SYDVKM in the germline V gene. This CDR3 is 16 amino acids long. The CDR3 reads CASTETSGGRGHIQYF. The CDR3 nucleotides read TGTGCCAGCACGGAAACTAGCGGGGGGCGAGGACACATTCAGTACTTC.

The V call is TRBV5-1, the J call TRBJ2-7, with D unclear. Between the trimmed V and J ends, which lost 5 bases and 6 bases, there was a span of 15 bases. Germline V gene sequence: CDR1 SGHRS, CDR2 YFSETQ. The CDR3 length is 13 residues. The CDR3 loop is CASRMRPNGEQYF. The DNA of the CDR3 is TGCGCCAGCAGAATGCGCCCAAACGGCGAGCAGTACTTC.

V is TRBV28 and J is TRBJ1-2; D is perhaps TRBD1 (5 bases). The germline V gene has CDR1 MDHEN and CDR2 SYDVKM. This CDR3 is built from 12 residues. V was pared by 2 bases and J by 8 bases, with 9 bases between. In DNA form, the CDR3 reads TGTGCCAGCAGTTTACCCAGGGTCGGCTACACCTTC. Translation: CASSLPRVGYTF.

V gene TRBV7-2 combines with J gene TRBJ2-3, with no clear D. The CDR3 totals 13 residues. Trimming removed 3 bases from V and 4 bases from J, with 8 bases in between. Germline V gene sequence: CDR1 SGHTA, CDR2 FQGNSA. CDR3 loop: CASSFVWADTQYF. DNA of the CDR3: TGTGCCAGCAGCTTCGTCTGGGCAGATACGCAGTATTTT.

The V gene is TRBV19, the J gene TRBJ1-5; TRBD1 aligns across 7 bases. CDR1 LNHDA and CDR2 SQIVND come from the germline V gene (reference sequence). The ends lost 6 bases at V and 11 bases at J; junction bases unmatched: 10. The CDR3 has 13 amino acids. CDR3 DNA sequence: TGTGCCAGTAGCGGACAGGCGGGGTGGGCCCAGCATTTT. Translated: CASSGQAGWAQHF.

This clone occurred a few times. This chain links TRBV30 with TRBJ1-4; D remains ambiguous. Trimming pared 0 bases from V and 11 bases from J, leaving 13 bases between. The germline CDR1 and CDR2 sequences are GTSNPN and SVGIG (reference sequence). This CDR3 spans 13 amino acids. CDR3 coding DNA: TGTGCCTGGAGTGTACGAAGGTCTGCCAAACTGTTTTTT. Translating gives CAWSVRRSAKLFF.

V is TRBV5-1 and J is TRBJ2-1, with 13 bases that match TRBD2. Per the germline V gene, CDR1 is SGHRS and CDR2 is YFSETQ. V was clipped by 4 bases and J by 7 bases; unmatched bases: 8. The CDR3 consists of 16 residues. The CDR3 DNA follows: TGCGCCAGCAGCCTACCGGGACTAGCGGGACGAAATGAGCAGTTCTTC. Translating it yields CASSLPGLAGRNEQFF.

This clone was observed a handful of times. The chain recombines TRBV7-8 with TRBJ2-3, with D unclear. CDR3 size: 12 residues. Germline-derived CDR1 and CDR2 are SGHVS and FQNEAQ. V was shortened by 2 bases and J by 10 bases, with 10 bases between the two germline ends. The CDR3 reads CASSLSSNAQYF. As DNA, the CDR3 is TGTGCCAGCAGCTTATCATCTAACGCGCAGTATTTT.

Note on this clone: Other DNA sequences in the same sample also yield this CDR3. The CDR3 region has the DNA TGCGCCAGCAGTTCCACAGATACGCAGTATTTT. Protein product: CASSSTDTQYF. The J gene is TRBJ2-3, the V gene TRBV5-1, with D uncertain. The CDR3 has 11 residues. Trimming shortened V by 5 bases and J by 2 bases, and 3 bases separated the two germline ends. The germline CDR1 and CDR2 sequences are SGHRS and YFSETQ.

The chain joins TRBV2 to TRBJ2-3, with D unresolved. CDR1 is SNHLY and CDR2 is FYNNEI in the germline V gene. The CDR3 runs 15 residues. Trimming pared 5 bases from V and 2 bases from J, leaving 14 bases between. The CDR3 reads CASSIDISYTDTQYF. CDR3 bases: TGTGCCAGCAGTATAGACATCTCCTACACAGATACGCAGTATTTT.

The rearrangement links TRBV7-2 to TRBJ2-3; 9 positions agree with TRBD1. Germline lookup yields CDR1 SGHTA and CDR2 FQGNSA. Losses at the gene ends were 3 bases for V and 3 bases for J; bases not matched to a gene: 10. This CDR3 region has 17 residues. In DNA form, the CDR3 reads TGTGCCAGCAGCTTTAGTGGGACAGGGACAAAGACAGATACGCAGTATTTT. Protein sequence: CASSFSGTGTKTDTQYF.

CDR3 nucleotide sequence: TGTGCCAGCAGCTCCCTTAAGGCCGACGGCTACACCTTC. Its translation is CASSSLKADGYTF. This chain joins TRBV11-2 and TRBJ1-2; D call uncertain. Between the trimmed V and J ends, which lost 4 bases and 8 bases, there was a span of 14 bases. The germline V gene has CDR1 SGHAT and CDR2 FQNNGV. CDR3 length: 13 residues.

This clone was seen more than once but under ten times. J is TRBJ2-3 and V is TRBV28; 15 nucleotides line up with TRBD2. This CDR3 region has 16 residues. The trim removed 8 bases at V and 1 base at J, leaving 4 bases unmatched. Looked up from germline, CDR1 is MDHEN and CDR2 is SYDVKM. The CDR3 DNA sequence: TGTGCCAGCGGACTAGCGGGGGGGCCCGGCACAGATACGCAGTATTTT. Residues: CASGLAGGPGTDTQYF.

The rearrangement uses TRBV11-3 and TRBJ2-2; unclear D gene. Germline V lookup: CDR1 SGHNT, CDR2 YENEEA. Trimming shortened V by 5 bases and J by 7 bases, and 11 bases separated the two germline ends. CDR3 length equals 13 residues. CDR3 coding DNA: TGTGCCAGCAGCCCCTCTCCGGGCGGGGAGCTGTTTTTT. The encoded protein is CASSPSPGGELFF.

The V and J genes are TRBV6-1 and TRBJ2-3; TRBD1 matches at 9 bases. J gave up 3 bases and V 0 bases, and 1 base lay outside the gene matches. This CDR3 is built from 15 residues. Looked up from germline, CDR1 is MNHNS and CDR2 is SASEGT. The CDR3 protein is CASSEAGTGTDTQYF. The DNA for the CDR3 is TGTGCCAGCAGTGAAGCCGGGACAGGGACAGATACGCAGTATTTT.

As DNA, the CDR3 is TGTGCCAGCAGCCCGGACAGCCCGAACACCGGGGAGCTGTTTTTT. This translates into CASSPDSPNTGELFF. The rearrangement uses TRBV7-2 and TRBJ2-2; TRBD1 is a possible D gene (6 bases). There are 15 residues in the CDR3. V dropped 5 bases and J dropped 0 bases, with 10 bases sitting between them. Germline CDR1 SGHTA, CDR2 FQGNSA.

The V gene is TRBV5-4, the J gene TRBJ1-5; 8 nucleotides agree with TRBD1. The germline gives CDR1 SGHNT, CDR2 YYREEE (reference sequence). CDR3 length equals 14 residues. V shed 4 bases and J 9 bases; nucleotides not matched to a gene: 9. CDR3 sequence (DNA): TGTGCCAGCAGCCCGGACAGGGCCGCCCGGCCCCAGCATTTT. Translating it yields CASSPDRAARPQHF.

The chain uses TRBV4-2 and TRBJ1-4; possible D gene TRBD1, 6 bases. The CDR3 loop spans 15 amino acids. Germline assignment: CDR1 LGHNA and CDR2 YNFKEQ. V lost 1 base, J lost 4 bases, and 10 bases lay in between. The CDR3 sequence is CASSQVGGSNEKLFF. In DNA form, the CDR3 reads TGTGCCAGCAGCCAAGTAGGGGGTAGTAATGAAAAACTGTTTTTT.

The V call is TRBV2, the J call TRBJ1-6, with D possibly being TRBD1 (6 bases). This CDR3 comprises 16 residues. CDR1 and CDR2 from the germline V gene are SNHLY and FYNNEI. The germline V and J ends were trimmed by 4 bases and 5 bases, with 15 bases remaining between them. CDR3 DNA: TGTGCCAGCAGTGCGACAGTAGGGGGTAATAATTCACCCCTCCACTTT. It yields the protein CASSATVGGNNSPLHF.

Remarks on this clone: This sample also contains other DNA sequences that code for the same CDR3. This chain uses TRBV6-5 with TRBJ1-4, with D possibly matching TRBD1 (6 bases). Germline V lookup: CDR1 MNHEY, CDR2 SVGAGI. Trimming removed 5 bases at V and 0 bases at J, with 10 bases between. The CDR3 spans 15 residues. The CDR3 bases are TGTGCCAGCAGTAGGGGGGAGGCAACTAATGAAAAACTGTTTTTT. Encoded protein: CASSRGEATNEKLFF.

The chain combines TRBV6-5 with TRBJ2-4; D gene unclear. V dropped 6 bases and J dropped 1 base, with 7 bases sitting between them. The CDR3 runs to 13 residues. CDR1 MNHEY and CDR2 SVGAGI come from the germline V gene. CDR3: CASRVSAKNIQYF. CDR3 bases: TGTGCCAGCAGAGTAAGCGCCAAAAACATTCAGTACTTC.

The rearrangement joins TRBV2 to TRBJ1-6; tentative D call: TRBD1 (6 bases). The germline CDR1 and CDR2 sequences are SNHLY and FYNNEI. The CDR3 is made up of 15 amino acids. Trimming took 4 bases from V and 6 from J, leaving 13 bases between them. This chain's CDR3 is CASSVTGYGNSPLHF. The CDR3 DNA reads as TGTGCCAGCAGTGTTACAGGGTACGGTAATTCACCCCTCCACTTT.

This clone was picked up a small number of times. Sequence at one end of the junction differs from germline and may be a read error. The rearrangement joins TRBV5-4 to TRBJ1-6; D is perhaps TRBD1 (5 bases). Germline loops: CDR1 SGHNT, CDR2 YYREEE (reference sequence). The CDR3 is made up of 16 amino acids. The CDR3 region is CASSRTGGAYHSPLHF. CDR3 bases: TGTGCCAGCAGTAGAACGGGGGGTGCCTATCATTCACCCCTCCACTTT.

The table lists this clone with a count of one. The V call is TRBV29-1, the J call TRBJ1-2, with 8 positions matching TRBD1. Germline lookup yields CDR1 SQVTM and CDR2 ANQGSEA. The CDR3 runs to 11 residues. V lost 5 bases, J lost 7 bases, and 3 bases stayed unmatched. CDR3 coding DNA: TGCAGCGTTTGGACAGGGAGTGGCTACACCTTC. This encodes CSVWTGSGYTF.

The chain uses TRBV7-3 and TRBJ2-7; D remains ambiguous. The CDR3 has 14 amino acids. Trimming stripped 2 bases from V and 0 bases from J, with 8 bases between. Germline CDR1 and CDR2: SGHTA and FQGTGA. CDR3 residues: CASSLGPNSYEQYF. The CDR3 coding sequence is TGTGCCAGCAGCTTAGGCCCGAACTCCTACGAGCAGTACTTC. Variable domain in full (rest from reference TRBV7-3 and TRBJ2-7): GAGVSQTPSNKVTEKGKYVELRCDPISGHTALYWYRQSLGQGPEFLIYFQGTGAADDSGLPNDRFFAVRPEGSVSTLKIQRTERGDSAVYLCASSLGPNSYEQYFGPGTRLTVT.

J is TRBJ2-7 and V is TRBV27; a weak D match, TRBD2 (5 bases). The germline gives CDR1 MNHEY, CDR2 SMNVEV (reference sequence). This CDR3 comprises 13 residues. Trimming removed 3 bases from V and 7 bases from J, with 13 bases in between. CDR3 amino acids: CASSFLSEGEQYF. In DNA, the CDR3 is TGTGCCAGCAGTTTTCTTTCTGAGGGTGAGCAGTACTTC.

Concerning this clone itself: The sample carries other DNA sequences with the same CDR3. This chain uses TRBV4-1 with TRBJ2-2; D not resolved. The CDR3 sequence is 13 residues long. CDR1 and CDR2 (germline): MGHRA, YSYEKL. Trimming cost V 4 bases and J 3 bases, with 6 bases left between them. CDR3 residues: CASSPEYTGELFF. CDR3 nucleotide sequence: TGCGCCAGCAGCCCAGAATACACCGGGGAGCTGTTTTTT.

This chain uses TRBV2 with TRBJ1-2, with 8 bases that match TRBD1. V gave up 4 bases and J gave up 4 bases; unmatched junction bases: 5. CDR3 length: 14 amino acids. CDR1 is SNHLY and CDR2 is FYNNEI in the germline V gene. This CDR3 reads CASSGQGARYGYTF. The DNA of the CDR3 is TGTGCCAGCAGTGGTCAGGGGGCTCGCTATGGCTACACCTTC.